This T cell receptor beta chain was recovered during a study of T cells generated in artificial thymic organoids. Study as a whole: Some experiments further sorted thymic T cells to remove CD4 immature single positive or double positive precursors.

Whole-study findings and limits: Organoid-derived CD8 T cells had diversity comparable to thymic and blood naive cells.

Semi-nested PCR with reverse primers in the TRAC or TRBC constant regions amplified each chain separately. First-strand cDNA was made from around 3.5 to 500 ng RNA. MiXCR, run by TCRdb on the 5' RACE reads, gives a single entry per CDR3 protein. Here the sample spans about 2,500 distinct CDR3 sequences, about 11% being singletons. On this clonotype itself: Antigen specificity is unknown.

Germline V gene sequence: CDR1 SGDLS, CDR2 YYNGEE. V lost 5 bases and J 9 bases, leaving 6 bases between the germline ends. There are 10 residues in the CDR3. Organoid and thymic CD3+TCRalphabeta+CD8 single positive T cells were FACS sorted before RNA extraction. This chain connects TRBV9 to TRBJ2-1; no definite D call. This clonotype was obtained from a human donor who gave cord blood stem cells for thymic organoid culture, a cardiac surgery patient who gave postnatal thymus, or a blood donor (not recorded which). Specimen: naive CD8+ T cells from the thymus. Subset here: CD3+TCRalphabeta+CD8SP T cells; for blood, CD45RO-CCR7+ naive CD8+ T cells. The CDR3, as DNA: TGTGCCAGCAGGGAAGGTGAGCAGTTCTTC. Translation: CASREGEQFF.